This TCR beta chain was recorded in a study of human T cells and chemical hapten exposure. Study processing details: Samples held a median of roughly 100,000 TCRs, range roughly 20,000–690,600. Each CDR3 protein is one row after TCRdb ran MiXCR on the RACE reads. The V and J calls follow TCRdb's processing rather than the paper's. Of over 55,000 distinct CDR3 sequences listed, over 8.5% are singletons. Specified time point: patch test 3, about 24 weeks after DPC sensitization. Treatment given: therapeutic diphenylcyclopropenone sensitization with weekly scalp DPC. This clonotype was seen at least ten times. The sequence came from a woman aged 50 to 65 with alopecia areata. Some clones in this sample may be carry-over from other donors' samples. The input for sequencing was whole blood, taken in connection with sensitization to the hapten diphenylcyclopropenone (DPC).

The CDR3 spells CSVEGTPAGAHNEQFF. CDR3 nucleotides: TGCAGCGTTGAAGGGACCCCAGCGGGGGCCCACAATGAGCAGTTCTTC. The genes are TRBV29-1 and TRBJ2-1; 8 nucleotides agree with TRBD2. Germline V CDR1 and CDR2: SQVTM, ANQGSEA. V lost 1 base, J lost 5 bases, and 10 bases stayed unmatched. This CDR3 is 16 amino acids long.